One T cell receptor (beta chain) is described in this entry. Its antigen is as yet unknown. The sample is drawn from a study of blood T cells in healthy people across ages. The CDR3 totals 15 residues. Trimming took off 4 bases at V and 1 base at J, with 11 bases between the two ends. Germline V gene lookup returns CDR1 LGHDT and CDR2 YNNKEL (reference sequence). Study-wide findings and caveats: As age increased, TCR beta diversity per million T cells fell in a roughly linear fashion.

Using a J-beta primer mix together with a sample-barcoded 5' primer, a second PCR was run for about 6 to 12 cycles. TCRdb processed the 5' RACE reads anew with MiXCR; each CDR3 protein has one entry. Of 540,000 or so distinct CDR3 sequences detected, 25% to 30% appear once; the ten largest clones hold less than 20%. The sample was blood. The clonotype originates from a woman in her seventies in good health. The chain joins TRBV3-1 to TRBJ2-4, with a tentative D call TRBD2 (5 bases). CDR3 in amino acids: CASSPPDSAKNIQYF. As DNA, the CDR3 is TGTGCCAGCAGCCCGCCGGACTCCGCCAAAAACATTCAGTACTTC.